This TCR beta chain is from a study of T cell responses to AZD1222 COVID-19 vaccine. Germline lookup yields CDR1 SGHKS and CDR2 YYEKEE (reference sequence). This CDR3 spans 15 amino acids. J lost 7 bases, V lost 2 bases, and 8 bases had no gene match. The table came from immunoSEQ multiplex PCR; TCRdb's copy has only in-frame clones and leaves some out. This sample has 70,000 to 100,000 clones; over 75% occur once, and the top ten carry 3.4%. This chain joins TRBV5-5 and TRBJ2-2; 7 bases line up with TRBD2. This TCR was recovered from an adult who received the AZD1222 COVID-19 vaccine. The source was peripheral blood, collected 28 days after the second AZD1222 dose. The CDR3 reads CASSFGSSGVGELFF. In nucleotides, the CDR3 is TGTGCCAGCAGCTTTGGTTCTAGCGGCGTCGGGGAGCTGTTTTTT.